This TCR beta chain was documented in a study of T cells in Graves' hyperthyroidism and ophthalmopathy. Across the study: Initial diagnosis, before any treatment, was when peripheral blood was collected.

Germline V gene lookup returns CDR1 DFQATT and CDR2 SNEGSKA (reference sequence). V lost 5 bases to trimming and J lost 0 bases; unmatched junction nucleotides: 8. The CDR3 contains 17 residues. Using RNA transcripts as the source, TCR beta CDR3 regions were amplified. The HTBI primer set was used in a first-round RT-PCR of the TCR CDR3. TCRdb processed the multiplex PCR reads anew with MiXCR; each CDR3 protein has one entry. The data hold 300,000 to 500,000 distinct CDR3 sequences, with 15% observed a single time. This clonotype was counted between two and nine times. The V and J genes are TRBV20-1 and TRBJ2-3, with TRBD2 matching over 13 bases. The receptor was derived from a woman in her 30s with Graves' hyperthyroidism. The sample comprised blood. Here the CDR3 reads CSALGLAGARSTDTQYF. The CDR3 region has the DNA TGCAGTGCTCTAGGACTAGCGGGAGCACGTAGCACAGATACGCAGTATTTT.